Below, 29 T cell receptor beta chains from the same sample are listed, as sequenced in a study of human T cells and chemical hapten exposure (dated by TCRdb to the early 2020s). Per the publication, the time point label means: pre-sensitization, week 0. The treatment or condition label, as the study defines it: therapeutic diphenylcyclopropenone sensitization with weekly scalp DPC. Libraries were constructed by RACE. TCRdb shows the sequencer as NextSeq 500. TCRdb reprocessed the public reads (quality trimming at Q25 with fastp, clone calling with MiXCR) and kept in-frame beta chains. Each entry is one CDR3 protein sequence, shown with its most common DNA and genes. Here the sample has about 53,000 distinct CDR3 sequences; roughly 10% occur a single time. The ten largest make up roughly a tenth of the sample. The source material was whole blood, sampled in connection with sensitization to the hapten diphenylcyclopropenone (DPC). The receptor set was obtained from a middle-aged man with alopecia areata. Some clones in this sample may be carry-over from other donors' samples.

This chain connects TRBV6-2 or TRBV6-3 to TRBJ1-1; D is possibly TRBD1 (5 bases). Trimming cost V 3 bases and J 2 bases, with 10 bases left between them. Germline V gene lookup returns CDR1 MNHEY and CDR2 SVGEGT. The CDR3 sequence is 14 residues long. CDR3 residues: CASSYSTANTEAFF. CDR3 nucleotide sequence: TGTGCCAGCAGTTATTCGACAGCAAACACTGAAGCTTTCTTT.

This clonotype was counted between two and nine times. This chain uses TRBV7-2 with TRBJ1-2; 9 bases map to TRBD1. The germline V gene has CDR1 SGHTA and CDR2 FQGNSA. The CDR3 sequence is 14 residues long. J gave up 3 bases and V 5 bases, and 4 bases lay outside the gene matches. CDR3 in amino acids: CASSHGQGYYGYTF. The CDR3 DNA reads as TGTGCCAGCAGCCACGGACAGGGGTACTATGGCTACACCTTC.

This clonotype was detected ten times or more. The rearrangement uses TRBV11-2 and TRBJ1-2; D gene uncertain. V was pared by 3 bases and J by 0 bases, with 5 bases between. Germline CDR1 is SGHAT and CDR2 is FQNNGV. The CDR3 length is 13 residues. The CDR3 DNA is TGTGCCAGCAGCTTGGCGGCTAACTATGGCTACACCTTC. It is translated as CASSLAANYGYTF.

This clonotype has a count of ten or more. J is TRBJ2-3 and V is TRBV7-9; D is unresolved. Trimming took 2 bases from V and 4 from J, leaving 7 bases between them. Germline lookup yields CDR1 SEHNR and CDR2 FQNEAQ (reference sequence). This CDR3 comprises 13 residues. CDR3 DNA sequence: TGTGCCAGCAGCTTACAGTCCTCAGATACGCAGTATTTT. Its protein is CASSLQSSDTQYF.

This clonotype is deemed medium-sized. The CDR3 DNA reads as TGTGCCAGCAGCGTCAACAGGGGGCACGGCACTGAAGCTTTCTTT. Protein sequence: CASSVNRGHGTEAFF. V and J are TRBV7-9 and TRBJ1-1; 9 positions match TRBD1. V lost 5 bases and J lost 4; bases outside the gene matches: 8. In germline, CDR1 is SEHNR, CDR2 FQNEAQ (reference sequence). The CDR3 length is 15 residues.

Ten or more counts support this clonotype. The V gene is TRBV28, the J gene TRBJ2-2; the match to TRBD1 covers 7 bases. With V trimmed by 6 bases and J by 0 bases, 4 bases remained unmatched. Germline V gene sequence: CDR1 MDHEN, CDR2 SYDVKM. The CDR3 is made up of 15 amino acids. CDR3 residues: CASSIQGSNTGELFF. The CDR3 nucleotides are TGTGCCAGCAGCATACAGGGGTCGAACACCGGGGAGCTGTTTTTT.

This clonotype was detected a few times. The J gene is TRBJ2-2, the V gene TRBV19; D is perhaps TRBD2 (6 bases). V lost 5 bases and J lost 1, with 8 bases in between. Germline V gene lookup returns CDR1 LNHDA and CDR2 SQIVND (reference sequence). The CDR3 loop spans 14 amino acids. The CDR3 sequence is CASSEGLNTGELFF. The CDR3 nucleotides are TGTGCCAGTAGTGAGGGACTGAACACCGGGGAGCTGTTTTTT. Together with reference TRBV19 and TRBJ2-2, the CDR3 gives the full variable domain: DGGITQSPKYLFRKEGQNVTLSCEQNLNHDAMYWYRQDPGQGLRLIYYSQIVNDFQKGDIAEGYSVSREKKESFPLTVTSAQKNPTAFYLCASSEGLNTGELFFGEGSRLTVL.

The chain is built from TRBV20-1 and TRBJ1-2; 10 bases fit TRBD1. From germline, CDR1 is DFQATT and CDR2 SNEGSKA (reference sequence). Germline trimming cut 5 bases from V and 5 bases from J; bases unmatched to any gene: 8. CDR3 length: 14 residues. CDR3 DNA sequence: TGCAGTGCTTCCCTTCGGGACAGGGGATATGGCTACACCTTC. Amino acids: CSASLRDRGYGYTF.

In this sample, this clonotype turned up a few times. This sequence joins TRBV20-1 and TRBJ2-1; D ambiguous. Germline V CDR1 and CDR2: DFQATT, SNEGSKA (reference sequence). The CDR3 extends over 15 amino acids. With 3 bases removed from V and 10 bases from J, the gap between germline ends came to 22 bases. CDR3 coding DNA: TGCAGTGCTAGTGATGCTCCCCTACGGGCAAAAGAGCAGTTCTTC. As protein: CSASDAPLRAKEQFF.

This clonotype was picked up many times. This chain uses TRBV7-9 with TRBJ2-5, with TRBD2 identical over 11 bases. Looked up from germline, CDR1 is SEHNR and CDR2 is FQNEAQ (reference sequence). The CDR3 has 16 residues. V gave up 2 bases and J gave up 5 bases; unmatched junction bases: 7. The CDR3 coding sequence is TGTGCCAGCAGCTTATCGACTAGCGGGAAAGCGGAGACCCAGTACTTC. This encodes CASSLSTSGKAETQYF.

Concerning this clonotype itself: This may be a read error, as it is one base from a much larger clone. The chain employs TRBV7-8 and TRBJ2-7; TRBD2 agrees at 10 bases. The CDR3 extends over 14 amino acids. Germline CDR1 reads SGHVS; CDR2 reads FQNEAQ. The CDR3 nucleotides read TGTGTCAGCAGCTTAGCTAGCGGGAGATACGAGCAGTACTTC. Translated, it gives CVSSLASGRYEQYF.

This chain joins TRBV7-2 and TRBJ1-5, with D unclear. Germline V CDR1 and CDR2: SGHTA, FQGNSA. CDR3 length: 13 residues. V lost 3 bases, J lost 5 bases, and 8 bases lay in between. The CDR3, as DNA: TGTGCCAGCAGCTTGAAGGTGGATCAGCCCCAGCATTTT. It translates to CASSLKVDQPQHF. Complete variable domain (other parts from reference TRBV7-2 and TRBJ1-5): GAGVSQSPSNKVTEKGKDVELRCDPISGHTALYWYRQSLGQGLEFLIYFQGNSAPDKSGLPSDRFSAERTGGSVSTLTIQRTQQEDSAVYLCASSLKVDQPQHFGDGTRLSIL.

This clonotype has a count of ten or more. A read error may produce the germline difference seen at one junction end. The rearrangement links TRBV19 to TRBJ2-3; TRBD2 might be the D (5 bases). Germline V lookup: CDR1 LNHDA, CDR2 SQIVND (reference sequence). There are 13 residues in the CDR3. CDR3 sequence: CASRTREGDAQYF. In DNA, the CDR3 is TGTGCCAGTAGGACCCGAGAGGGAGATGCGCAGTATTTT.

This rearrangement joins TRBV20-1 to TRBJ2-7; TRBD2 might be the D (5 bases). CDR3 length: 14 amino acids. V dropped 3 bases and J dropped 2 bases, with 14 bases sitting between them. Germline V lookup: CDR1 DFQATT, CDR2 SNEGSKA (reference sequence). CDR3 sequence reads: CSASAGGPPYEQYF. The CDR3 bases are TGCAGTGCTAGTGCTGGAGGCCCCCCCTACGAGCAGTACTTC.

The CDR3 DNA reads TGTGCCAGCAGCCAGACCTGGACTAGCGGAACCGGGGAGCTGTTTTTT. It specifies CASSQTWTSGTGELFF. This chain links TRBV6-1 with TRBJ2-2; the match to TRBD2 covers 10 bases. The V segment lost 6 bases and the J segment 5 bases; nucleotides outside the gene matches: 9. The CDR3 is made up of 16 amino acids. CDR1 is MNHNS and CDR2 is SASEGT in the germline V gene.

This clonotype was seen many times. The rearrangement uses TRBV20-1 and TRBJ2-7; TRBD2 agrees at 7 bases. V lost 6 bases, J lost 7 bases, and 15 bases stayed unmatched. Per the germline V gene, CDR1 is DFQATT and CDR2 is SNEGSKA (reference sequence). The CDR3 covers 14 residues. This CDR3 is CSATSDHSIREQYF. The CDR3 coding sequence is TGCAGTGCCACTAGCGATCATTCGATAAGGGAGCAGTACTTC.

In regard to this clonotype: The CDR3 does not close with the conserved phenylalanine or tryptophan, likely indicating a read error. The rearrangement uses TRBV28 and TRBJ2-5, with TRBD2 matching over 7 bases. V trimming: 2 bases; J trimming: 1 base; junction bases outside the gene matches: 4. The CDR3 is 15 amino acids. The germline V gene has CDR1 MDHEN and CDR2 SYDVKM. The CDR3 DNA is TGTGCCAGCAGTTTAAGGGCTAGCGGCCAAGAGACCCAGTACCTC. Protein: CASSLRASGQETQYL.

This clonotype was observed at least ten times. The chain has TRBV27 and TRBJ2-6; D unresolved. CDR1 and CDR2 from the germline V gene are MNHEY and SMNVEV (reference sequence). Between the trimmed V and J ends, which lost 5 bases and 0 bases, there was a span of 5 bases. This CDR3 is built from 14 residues. The CDR3 DNA reads TGTGCCAGCAGTCCCCTCTCTGGGGCCAACGTCCTGACTTTC. It specifies CASSPLSGANVLTF.

This clonotype was seen many times. The rearrangement links TRBV5-4 to TRBJ1-1; the D is unclear. There are 14 residues in the CDR3. Germline V gives CDR1 SGHNT, CDR2 YYREEE (reference sequence). Between the trimmed V and J ends, which lost 3 bases and 1 base, there was a span of 10 bases. Here the CDR3 DNA reads TGTGCCAGCAGCTCGCTAAAACAGAACACTGAAGCTTTCTTT. This sequence encodes CASSSLKQNTEAFF. The variable domain in full, with the rest retrieved from reference TRBV5-4 and TRBJ1-1, is ETGVTQSPTHLIKTRGQQVTLRCSSQSGHNTVSWYQQALGQGPQFIFQYYREEENGRGNFPPRFSGLQFPNYSSELNVNALELDDSALYLCASSSLKQNTEAFFGQGTRLTVV.

The chain couples TRBV12-3 or TRBV12-4 to TRBJ1-1; D unresolved. The CDR3 is made up of 12 amino acids. V was shortened by 6 bases and J by 1 base, with 6 bases between the two germline ends. The CDR3 is CASSRGNTEAFF. In nucleotides, the CDR3 is TGTGCCAGCAGCCGAGGGAACACTGAAGCTTTCTTT.

This clonotype has just a few counts. The chain joins TRBV6-2 or TRBV6-3 to TRBJ1-5; 8 bases align to TRBD1. CDR3 length: 18 amino acids. The V segment lost 5 bases and the J segment 0 bases; nucleotides outside the gene matches: 12. Germline CDR1 MNHEY, CDR2 SVGEGT. As DNA, the CDR3 is TGTGCCAGCAGTCCACCTTGGACAGGGACCCTTAGCAATCAGCCCCAGCATTTT. Its translation: CASSPPWTGTLSNQPQHF.

The chain joins TRBV11-2 to TRBJ1-3; D is ambiguous. Germline CDR1 reads SGHAT; CDR2 reads FQNNGV. Trimming removed 6 bases at V and 2 bases at J, with 14 bases between. The CDR3 contains 15 residues. DNA of the CDR3: TGTGCCAGCAGATTGCGGGATCAGACTGGAAACACCATATATTTT. Residues: CASRLRDQTGNTIYF.

The chain has TRBV7-3 and TRBJ2-1; D remains ambiguous. Trimming removed 2 bases from V and 1 base from J, with 6 bases in between. Germline assignment: CDR1 SGHTA and CDR2 FQGTGA. The CDR3 is 14 amino acids. CDR3 in amino acids: CASSLADSYNEQFF. The CDR3 DNA reads as TGTGCCAGCAGCTTAGCGGATTCCTACAATGAGCAGTTCTTC.

The gene calls are TRBV7-8 and TRBJ2-5; 8 bases map to TRBD2. Trimming removed 6 bases from V and 5 bases from J; junction bases left unmatched: 17. Germline CDR1 reads SGHVS; CDR2 reads FQNEAQ. The CDR3 consists of 17 residues. The CDR3 coding sequence is TGTGCCAGCAGTTTAACCGGGAGGGTTATTAGTCCGGAGACCCAGTACTTC. Protein sequence: CASSLTGRVISPETQYF.

V usage is TRBV18 and J usage is TRBJ2-6, with D possibly matching TRBD1 (6 bases). V was shortened by 1 base and J by 2 bases, with 21 bases between the two germline ends. The CDR3 contains 20 residues. Germline lookup yields CDR1 KGHSH and CDR2 LQKENI. The CDR3 DNA reads TGTGCCAGCTCACCACTAGGGAAAACAGGGAGTTGGGCTGGGGCCAACGTCCTGACTTTC. Residues: CASSPLGKTGSWAGANVLTF.

This clonotype was observed many times. The rearrangement joins TRBV4-1 to TRBJ2-7, with TRBD1 as a possible D gene (5 bases). The germline gives CDR1 MGHRA, CDR2 YSYEKL. V gave up 4 bases and J gave up 4 bases, with 23 bases separating them. The CDR3 sequence is 17 residues long. This CDR3 reads CASSPGHGAIFGYEQYF. Here the CDR3 DNA reads TGCGCCAGCAGCCCTGGCCATGGGGCTATCTTCGGGTACGAGCAGTACTTC.

This clonotype occurred many times. V gene TRBV19 combines with J gene TRBJ1-5; perhaps TRBD1 as D (5 bases). The CDR3 consists of 15 residues. CDR1 is LNHDA, CDR2 SQIVND, per germline (reference sequence). Trimming pared 6 bases from V and 2 bases from J, leaving 14 bases between. This CDR3 is CASRWDLRGNQPQHF. DNA of the CDR3: TGTGCCAGTAGATGGGACCTACGAGGCAATCAGCCCCAGCATTTT. The whole variable domain, filled in from reference TRBV19 and TRBJ1-5, reads DGGITQSPKYLFRKEGQNVTLSCEQNLNHDAMYWYRQDPGQGLRLIYYSQIVNDFQKGDIAEGYSVSREKKESFPLTVTSAQKNPTAFYLCASRWDLRGNQPQHFGDGTRLSIL.

V is TRBV6-2 or TRBV6-3 and J is TRBJ2-5, with 9 nucleotides matching TRBD2. The CDR3 has 16 amino acids. Germline loops: CDR1 MNHEY, CDR2 SVGEGT. Losses at the gene ends were 0 bases for V and 2 bases for J; bases not matched to a gene: 4. The CDR3 is CASSYSLAGIQETQYF. The CDR3 coding sequence is TGTGCCAGCAGTTACTCGCTAGCGGGAATACAAGAGACCCAGTACTTC.

This clonotype was detected ten times or more. The V gene is TRBV20-1, the J gene TRBJ2-3; weak D call: TRBD1 (5 bases). The CDR3 length is 15 residues. The germline V and J ends were trimmed by 6 bases and 2 bases, with 18 bases remaining between them. Germline CDR1 DFQATT, CDR2 SNEGSKA (reference sequence). Here the CDR3 reads CSATSHTGFTDTQYF. The CDR3 DNA reads TGCAGTGCAACTTCACACACAGGATTCACAGATACGCAGTATTTT.